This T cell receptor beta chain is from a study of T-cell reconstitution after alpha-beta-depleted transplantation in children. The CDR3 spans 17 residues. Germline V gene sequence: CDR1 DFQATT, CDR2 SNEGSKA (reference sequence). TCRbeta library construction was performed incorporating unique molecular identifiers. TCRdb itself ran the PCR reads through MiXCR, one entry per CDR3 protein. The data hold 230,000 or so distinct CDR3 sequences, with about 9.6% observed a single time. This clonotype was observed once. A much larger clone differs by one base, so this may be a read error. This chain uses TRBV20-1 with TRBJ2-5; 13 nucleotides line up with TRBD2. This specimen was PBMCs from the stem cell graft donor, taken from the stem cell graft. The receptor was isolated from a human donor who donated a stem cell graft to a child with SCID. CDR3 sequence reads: CCAARLAGGLREETQYF. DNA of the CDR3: TGCTGTGCTGCTCGACTAGCGGGGGGTCTCAGGGAAGAGACCCAGTACTTC.